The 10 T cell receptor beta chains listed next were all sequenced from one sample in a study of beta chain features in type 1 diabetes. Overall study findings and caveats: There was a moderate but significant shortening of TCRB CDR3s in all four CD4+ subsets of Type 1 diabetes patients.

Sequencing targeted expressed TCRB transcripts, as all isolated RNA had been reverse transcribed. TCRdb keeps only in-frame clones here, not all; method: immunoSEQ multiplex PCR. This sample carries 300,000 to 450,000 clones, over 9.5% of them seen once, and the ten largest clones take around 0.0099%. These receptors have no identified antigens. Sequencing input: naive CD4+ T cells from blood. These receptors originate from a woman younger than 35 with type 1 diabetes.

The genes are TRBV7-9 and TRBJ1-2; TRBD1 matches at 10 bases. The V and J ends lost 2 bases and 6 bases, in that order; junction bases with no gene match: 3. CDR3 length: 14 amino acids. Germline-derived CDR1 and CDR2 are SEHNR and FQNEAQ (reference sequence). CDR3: CASSLRDRGDGYTF. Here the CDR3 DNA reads TGTGCCAGCAGCTTACGGGACAGGGGAGATGGCTACACCTTC.

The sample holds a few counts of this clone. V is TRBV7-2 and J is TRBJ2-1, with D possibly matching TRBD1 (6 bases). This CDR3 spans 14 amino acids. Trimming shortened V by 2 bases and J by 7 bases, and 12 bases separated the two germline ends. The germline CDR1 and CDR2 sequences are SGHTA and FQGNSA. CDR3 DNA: TGTGCCAGCAGCTTATCACTCCAGGGGAATGAGCAGTTCTTC. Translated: CASSLSLQGNEQFF.

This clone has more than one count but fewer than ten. The CDR3 here is CASSLQGSYEQYF. Written as DNA, the CDR3 is TGTGCCAGCAGTTTACAGGGCTCCTACGAGCAGTACTTC. The gene calls are TRBV27 and TRBJ2-7, with a weak D call TRBD1 (5 bases). Trimming shortened V by 2 bases and J by 0 bases, and 5 bases separated the two germline ends. CDR3 length: 13 amino acids. Germline lookup yields CDR1 MNHEY and CDR2 SMNVEV (reference sequence).

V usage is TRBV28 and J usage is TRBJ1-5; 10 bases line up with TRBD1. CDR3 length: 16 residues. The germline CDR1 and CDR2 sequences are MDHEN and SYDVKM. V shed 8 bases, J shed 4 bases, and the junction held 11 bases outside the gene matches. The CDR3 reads CASDTPGQGVNQPQHF. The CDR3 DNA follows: TGTGCCAGCGATACACCCGGACAGGGGGTGAATCAGCCCCAGCATTTT.

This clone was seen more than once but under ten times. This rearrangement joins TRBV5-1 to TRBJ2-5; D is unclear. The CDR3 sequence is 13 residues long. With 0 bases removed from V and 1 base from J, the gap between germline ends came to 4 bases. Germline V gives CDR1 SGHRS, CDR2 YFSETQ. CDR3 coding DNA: TGCGCCAGCAGCTTGGTCCTCCAAGAGACCCAGTACTTC. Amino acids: CASSLVLQETQYF.

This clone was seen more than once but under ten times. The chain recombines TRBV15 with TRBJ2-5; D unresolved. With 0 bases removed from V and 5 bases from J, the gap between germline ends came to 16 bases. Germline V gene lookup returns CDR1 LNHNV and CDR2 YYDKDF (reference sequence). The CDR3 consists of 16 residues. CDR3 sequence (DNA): TGTGCCACCAGCAGAGATTTAGACGGATACGGGGAGACCCAGTACTTC. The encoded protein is CATSRDLDGYGETQYF.

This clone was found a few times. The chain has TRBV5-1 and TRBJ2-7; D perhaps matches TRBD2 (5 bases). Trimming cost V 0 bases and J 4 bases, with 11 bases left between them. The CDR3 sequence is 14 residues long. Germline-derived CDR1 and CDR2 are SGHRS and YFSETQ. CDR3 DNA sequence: TGCGCCAGCAGCTTGGATAGGGAGCTGTACGAGCAGTACTTC. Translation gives CASSLDRELYEQYF.

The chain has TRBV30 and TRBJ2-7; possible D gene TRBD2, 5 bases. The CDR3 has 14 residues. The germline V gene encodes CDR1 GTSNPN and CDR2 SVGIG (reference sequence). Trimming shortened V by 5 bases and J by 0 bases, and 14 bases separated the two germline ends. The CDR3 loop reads CAWGFGGFSYEQYF. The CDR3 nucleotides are TGTGCCTGGGGGTTTGGCGGGTTCTCCTACGAGCAGTACTTC.

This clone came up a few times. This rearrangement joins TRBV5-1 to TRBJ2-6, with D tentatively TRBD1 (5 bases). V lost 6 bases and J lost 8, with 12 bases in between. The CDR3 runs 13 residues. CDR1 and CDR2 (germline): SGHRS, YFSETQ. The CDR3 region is CASIGQGPNVLTF. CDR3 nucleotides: TGCGCCAGCATCGGACAAGGGCCCAACGTCCTGACTTTC.

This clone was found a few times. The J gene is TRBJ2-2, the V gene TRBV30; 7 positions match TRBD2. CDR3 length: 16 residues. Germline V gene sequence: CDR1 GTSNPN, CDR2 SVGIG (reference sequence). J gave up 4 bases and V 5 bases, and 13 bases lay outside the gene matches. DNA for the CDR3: TGTGCCTGGGCCGGGACTACCTATTCCCTCACCGGGGAGCTGTTTTTT. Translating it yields CAWAGTTYSLTGELFF.